This T cell receptor beta chain is drawn from a study of OX40 agonist ivuxolimab in advanced cancers. Turning to the study itself: Head and neck, renal cell, melanoma or hepatocellular carcinoma were the cancers that dose-escalation patients had. Earlier treatment with anti-PD-1, anti-PD-L1 or anti-CTLA-4 was permitted, and roughly 40% had received some.

Broader study findings: Clones of CD4+ and CD8+ blood T cells grew by week 6 at doses of 0.1 to 3.0 mg/kg.

The CDR3 contains 13 residues. Germline V gene data show CDR1 as MNHEY and CDR2 as SMNVEV (reference sequence). Trimming took 2 bases from V and 2 from J, leaving 4 bases between them. Autoimmune disease history or systemic immunosuppression was exclusionary. Assay used: immunoSEQ multiplex PCR; TCRdb lists only in-frame clones, some missing. The data show about 62,000 clones, around 93% seen once. In regard to this clone: The antigen remains unidentified.

The gene calls are TRBV27 and TRBJ2-1; D gene uncertain. This clonotype originated in an adult with an advanced solid tumor such as melanoma, head and neck, liver or kidney cancer. The sample consisted of CD4+ or CD8+ T cells sorted from blood, taken in a trial of the OX40 agonist ivuxolimab. CDR3 region: CASSLVAYNEQFF. The CDR3 DNA reads TGTGCCAGCAGTTTAGTGGCCTACAATGAGCAGTTCTTC.